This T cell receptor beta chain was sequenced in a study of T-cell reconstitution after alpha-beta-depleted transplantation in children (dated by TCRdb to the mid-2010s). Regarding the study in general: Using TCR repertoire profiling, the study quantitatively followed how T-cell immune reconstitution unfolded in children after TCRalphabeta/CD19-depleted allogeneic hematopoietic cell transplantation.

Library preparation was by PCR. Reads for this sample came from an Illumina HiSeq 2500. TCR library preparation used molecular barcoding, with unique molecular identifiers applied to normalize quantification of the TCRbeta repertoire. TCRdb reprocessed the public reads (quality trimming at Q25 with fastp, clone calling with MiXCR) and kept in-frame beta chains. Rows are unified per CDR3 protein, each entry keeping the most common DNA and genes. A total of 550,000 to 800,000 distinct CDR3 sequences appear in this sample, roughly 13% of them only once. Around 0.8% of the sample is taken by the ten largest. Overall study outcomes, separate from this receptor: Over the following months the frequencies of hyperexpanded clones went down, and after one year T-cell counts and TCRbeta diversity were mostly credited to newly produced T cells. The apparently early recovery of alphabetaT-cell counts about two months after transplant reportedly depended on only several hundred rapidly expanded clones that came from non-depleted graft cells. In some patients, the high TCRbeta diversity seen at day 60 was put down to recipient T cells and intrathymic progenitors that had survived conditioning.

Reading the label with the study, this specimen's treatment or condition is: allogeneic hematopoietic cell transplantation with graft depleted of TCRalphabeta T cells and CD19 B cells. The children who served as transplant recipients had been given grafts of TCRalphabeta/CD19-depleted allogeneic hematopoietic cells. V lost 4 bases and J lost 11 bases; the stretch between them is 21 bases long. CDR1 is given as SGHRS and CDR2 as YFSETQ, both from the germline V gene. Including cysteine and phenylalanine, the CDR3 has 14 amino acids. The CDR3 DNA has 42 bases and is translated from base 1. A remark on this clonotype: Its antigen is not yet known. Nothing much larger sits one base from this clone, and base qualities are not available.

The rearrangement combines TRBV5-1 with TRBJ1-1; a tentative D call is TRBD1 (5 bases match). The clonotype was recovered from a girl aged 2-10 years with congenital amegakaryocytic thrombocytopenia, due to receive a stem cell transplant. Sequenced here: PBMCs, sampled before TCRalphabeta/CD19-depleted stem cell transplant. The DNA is TGCGCCAGCAGCCCCCCCTCGGGACGGCAAGTGGCTTTCTTT. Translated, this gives CASSPPSGRQVAFF. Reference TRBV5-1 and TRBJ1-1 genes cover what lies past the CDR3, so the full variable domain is KAGVTQTPRYLIKTRGQQVTLSCSPISGHRSVSWYQQTPGQGLQFLFEYFSETQRNKGNFPGRFSGRQFSNSRSEMNVSTLELGDSALYLCASSPPSGRQVAFFGQGTRLTVV.